These 30 T cell receptor beta chains were all obtained from the same sample, sequenced in a study of shared clonotypes between healthy human individuals. Assay: immunoSEQ multiplex PCR; the TCRdb copy retains only in-frame clones and omits some. Among roughly 2,000,000 clones listed, about 95% were seen once. Terminally differentiated effector memory CD45RA+ cells were excluded from the naive CD8 cells, which were CD45RO-negative and positively selected for CCR7. Sequencing input: naive CD8+ T cells sorted from blood. These receptors all stem from a young man in good health.

This clone was seen once. The chain carries TRBV5-5 and TRBJ2-7, with D uncertain. The germline V gene encodes CDR1 SGHKS and CDR2 YYEKEE (reference sequence). Between the trimmed V and J ends, which lost 0 bases and 0 bases, there was a span of 16 bases. The length of the CDR3 is 17 residues. CDR3 DNA: TGTGCCAGCAGCTTGGATTCTCCGGGCTATAGCTCCTACGAGCAGTACTTC. Protein product: CASSLDSPGYSSYEQYF.

This chain joins TRBV6-5 and TRBJ2-7, with D possibly being TRBD2 (7 bases). Germline CDR1 reads MNHEY; CDR2 reads SVGAGI. V lost 7 bases, J lost 5 bases, and 15 bases lay in between. The CDR3 loop spans 13 amino acids. The CDR3 bases are TGTGCCAGCACACTCGGGGGGCGGAACGAGCAGTACTTC. Translating it yields CASTLGGRNEQYF.

CDR3 residues: CASSTRELDTGELFF. Written as DNA, the CDR3 is TGTGCCAGCAGCACTCGGGAGTTGGACACCGGGGAGCTGTTTTTT. The chain combines TRBV7-9 with TRBJ2-2; possibly TRBD2 for D (6 bases). V lost 5 bases and J 3 bases, leaving 13 bases between the germline ends. The germline CDR1 and CDR2 sequences are SEHNR and FQNEAQ (reference sequence). The CDR3 is made up of 15 amino acids.

The CDR3 sequence is CSVDAGITDTQYF. CDR3 DNA sequence: TGCAGCGTGGATGCGGGGATTACCGATACGCAGTATTTT. This rearrangement joins TRBV29-1 to TRBJ2-3; tentatively, D is TRBD2 (6 bases). The germline V gene encodes CDR1 SQVTM and CDR2 ANQGSEA. V lost 6 bases and J lost 6, with 16 bases in between. This CDR3 is built from 13 residues.

The chain combines TRBV13 with TRBJ2-2, with 7 bases aligning to TRBD1. The germline V gene has CDR1 PRHDT and CDR2 FYEKMQ (reference sequence). V shed 5 bases and J 5 bases; nucleotides not matched to a gene: 8. The CDR3 has 15 residues. CDR3 sequence: CASSKQQGWTGELFF. In DNA, the CDR3 is TGTGCCAGCAGCAAACAACAGGGGTGGACCGGGGAGCTGTTTTTT.

The chain joins TRBV2 to TRBJ2-3; no firm D call. CDR3 size: 15 residues. Trimming removed 4 bases at V and 0 bases at J, with 11 bases between. CDR1 SNHLY and CDR2 FYNNEI come from the germline V gene. The CDR3, as DNA: TGTGCCAGCAGTGTAGGGTTCACTAGCACAGATACGCAGTATTTT. This gives the protein CASSVGFTSTDTQYF.

The V call is TRBV27, the J call TRBJ1-5; 7 bases are a match to TRBD1. Trimming at V came to 0 bases and at J to 6 bases, leaving 8 bases not matched to a gene. Germline V gene lookup returns CDR1 MNHEY and CDR2 SMNVEV (reference sequence). The CDR3 has 16 residues. The DNA of the CDR3 is TGTGCCAGCAGTTTATCGGCGGGACAGCTAACTCAGCCCCAGCATTTT. Translated: CASSLSAGQLTQPQHF.

This clone appeared once. Other DNA sequences from this sample encode an identical CDR3 as well. The chain couples TRBV4-1 to TRBJ2-1; 8 bases line up with TRBD1. CDR3 length equals 14 residues. Germline V gives CDR1 MGHRA, CDR2 YSYEKL. Losses at the gene ends were 1 base for V and 6 bases for J; bases not matched to a gene: 2. CDR3 DNA sequence: TGCGCCAGCAGCCAAGCGGACAGGGTCAATGAGCAGTTCTTC. It yields the protein CASSQADRVNEQFF.

The chain recombines TRBV5-5 with TRBJ1-3; TRBD1 is a possible D gene (5 bases). Trimming pared 4 bases from V and 0 bases from J, leaving 14 bases between. The V gene's germline CDR1 is SGHKS and CDR2 YYEKEE (reference sequence). The CDR3 consists of 16 residues. CDR3 nucleotide sequence: TGTGCCAGCAGCCTTCCCCAGGGAACCTCTGGAAACACCATATATTTT. Amino acid sequence: CASSLPQGTSGNTIYF.

This clone has just one count. This rearrangement joins TRBV29-1 to TRBJ2-5, with 8 positions matching TRBD2. Trimming took 1 base from V and 2 from J; bases not matched to a gene: 9. Germline-derived CDR1 and CDR2 are SQVTM and ANQGSEA. The CDR3 has 16 residues. The CDR3, as DNA: TGCAGCGTTGAAGTTCCCGGCGGGGGGCAACAAGAGACCCAGTACTTC. Its translation is CSVEVPGGGQQETQYF.

The chain couples TRBV10-1 to TRBJ2-7; D is unclear. This CDR3 has 12 residues. Deletions cut 3 bases from V and 4 bases from J, with 7 bases between. CDR1 and CDR2 from the germline V gene are WNHNN and SYGVQD (reference sequence). In nucleotides, the CDR3 is TGCGCCAGCAGTGACACAGTTTACGAGCAGTACTTC. It yields the protein CASSDTVYEQYF.

This chain connects TRBV4-2 to TRBJ2-3, with D possibly called TRBD1 or TRBD2 (5 bases each). This CDR3 comprises 17 residues. Germline values: CDR1 LGHNA, CDR2 YNFKEQ. V was clipped by 5 bases and J by 1 base, with 19 bases between them. CDR3 in DNA: TGTGCCAGCAGCGGAAGCGACCCCGGGGACGGCACAGATACGCAGTATTTT. Protein: CASSGSDPGDGTDTQYF.

The rearrangement uses TRBV7-6 and TRBJ2-1; D remains ambiguous. The CDR3 loop spans 11 amino acids. Trimming cost V 5 bases and J 4 bases, with 3 bases left between them. Germline assignment: CDR1 SGHVS and CDR2 FNYEAQ. CDR3 protein: CASSTYNEQFF. As DNA, the CDR3 is TGTGCCAGCAGCACTTACAATGAGCAGTTCTTC.

V is TRBV28 and J is TRBJ2-3; no clear D. The CDR3 has 15 residues. In germline, CDR1 is MDHEN, CDR2 SYDVKM. V lost 7 bases and J lost 5, with 19 bases in between. CDR3 loop: CASTPQVSLQDTQYF. The CDR3, as DNA: TGTGCCAGCACCCCGCAGGTCAGCCTTCAAGATACGCAGTATTTT.

This clone was seen just once. The chain has TRBV7-2 and TRBJ2-7; 13 bases align to TRBD2. There are 15 residues in the CDR3. Trimming removed 3 bases from V and 5 bases from J; junction bases left unmatched: 4. Germline V gene data show CDR1 as SGHTA and CDR2 as FQGNSA. CDR3 bases: TGTGCCAGCAGCTTGCGGACTAGCGGGGGAGACGAGCAGTACTTC. It translates to CASSLRTSGGDEQYF.

The CDR3 here is CASSLSSQGQGTEAFF. CDR3 in DNA: TGTGCCAGCAGCCTAAGCAGCCAGGGTCAGGGCACTGAAGCTTTCTTT. The gene calls are TRBV9 and TRBJ1-1, with D perhaps TRBD1 (5 bases). V was cut by 4 bases and J by 4 bases, with 20 bases left in between. CDR1 is SGDLS, CDR2 YYNGEE, per germline. The CDR3 loop spans 16 amino acids.

Notes on this clone: The sample holds other DNA sequences that translate to the same CDR3. This sequence joins TRBV2 and TRBJ1-1; no clear D gene. Germline assignment: CDR1 SNHLY and CDR2 FYNNEI. The CDR3 is 12 amino acids. Trimming removed 1 base at V and 4 bases at J, with 4 bases between. Written as DNA, the CDR3 is TGTGCCAGCAGTGAAGGGGGCACTGAAGCTTTCTTT. Encoded protein: CASSEGGTEAFF.

The V call is TRBV6-5, the J call TRBJ1-2; 7 bases line up with TRBD1. This CDR3 is built from 15 residues. The V and J ends lost 5 bases and 0 bases, in that order; junction bases with no gene match: 6. Germline V gene lookup returns CDR1 MNHEY and CDR2 SVGAGI. CDR3 loop: CASSIGTETNYGYTF. CDR3 DNA sequence: TGTGCCAGCAGTATTGGGACAGAGACTAACTATGGCTACACCTTC.

This sequence joins TRBV11-1 and TRBJ2-2; D may be TRBD2 (5 bases). The CDR3 consists of 14 residues. The V and J ends lost 6 bases and 4 bases respectively, with 12 bases between them. CDR1 is SGHAT and CDR2 is FQDESV in the germline V gene (reference sequence). In DNA form, the CDR3 reads TGTGCCAGCAGTCCTCCTGAGGGCACCGGGGAGCTGTTTTTT. It yields the protein CASSPPEGTGELFF. The full variable domain, with the rest looked up from reference TRBV11-1 and TRBJ2-2, is EAEVAQSPRYKITEKSQAVAFWCDPISGHATLYWYRQILGQGPELLVQFQDESVVDDSQLPKDRFSAERLKGVDSTLKIQPAELGDSAMYLCASSPPEGTGELFFGEGSRLTVL.

V and J are TRBV25-1 and TRBJ2-2; the match to TRBD1 covers 8 bases. Germline CDR1 is MGHDK and CDR2 is SYGVNS. The V and J ends lost 8 bases and 5 bases, in that order; junction bases with no gene match: 10. The CDR3 runs to 15 residues. The CDR3 DNA reads TGTGCCAGCGGAAATACAGGGGGAGAAACCGGGGAGCTGTTTTTT. Its protein product is CASGNTGGETGELFF.

CDR3: CASRYDRGLVQPQHF. Here the CDR3 DNA reads TGTGCCAGCAGATATGACAGGGGGCTTGTTCAGCCCCAGCATTTT. This chain connects TRBV28 to TRBJ1-5; 10 nucleotides line up with TRBD1. The CDR3 totals 15 residues. Germline V gene data show CDR1 as MDHEN and CDR2 as SYDVKM. V trimming: 6 bases; J trimming: 6 bases; junction bases outside the gene matches: 8.

The chain employs TRBV2 and TRBJ1-1; D is uncertain. The CDR3 runs 13 residues. Trimming removed 4 bases at V and 2 bases at J, with 8 bases between. Germline-derived CDR1 and CDR2 are SNHLY and FYNNEI. CDR3 in amino acids: CASSARYNTEAFF. The CDR3 DNA is TGTGCCAGCAGTGCCCGTTACAACACTGAAGCTTTCTTT.

Only one count was recorded for this clone. This chain joins TRBV28 and TRBJ2-3; D remains unclear. Trimming left V 5 bases short and J 2 bases short, with 11 bases between. The CDR3 has 14 amino acids. The germline gives CDR1 MDHEN, CDR2 SYDVKM. CDR3 loop: CASSLSYFTDTQYF. CDR3 bases: TGTGCCAGCAGTCTTAGCTATTTCACAGATACGCAGTATTTT.

The chain uses TRBV7-2 and TRBJ2-1; D might be TRBD2 (7 bases). V was shortened by 1 base and J by 2 bases, with 12 bases between the two germline ends. Germline V CDR1 and CDR2: SGHTA, FQGNSA. The CDR3 has 16 residues. The CDR3 here is CASSLGGEGAYNEQFF. DNA of the CDR3: TGTGCCAGCAGCTTAGGCGGGGAGGGGGCCTACAATGAGCAGTTCTTC.

This clone was detected once. CDR3 DNA: TGTGCCAGCAGGAGGGACTATAGTATCTACGAGCAGTACTTC. This gives the protein CASRRDYSIYEQYF. V usage is TRBV2 and J usage is TRBJ2-7, with 7 bases identical to TRBD2. CDR1 is SNHLY, CDR2 FYNNEI, per germline. CDR3 length equals 14 residues. The trim removed 6 bases at V and 3 bases at J, leaving 8 bases unmatched.

The CDR3 reads CASSLAIGEDTQYF. The CDR3 DNA follows: TGTGCCAGCAGCTTGGCCATAGGAGAAGATACGCAGTATTTT. This rearrangement joins TRBV5-6 to TRBJ2-3; D is ambiguous. The CDR3 covers 14 residues. Trimming took 0 bases from V and 5 from J, leaving 10 bases between them. Germline V CDR1 and CDR2: SGHDT, YYEEEE.

The CDR3 nucleotides are TGTGCCAGCAGTTTTGGGAGCCCCACAGATACGCAGTATTTT. Translated, it gives CASSFGSPTDTQYF. V is TRBV6-5 and J is TRBJ2-3, with D perhaps matching TRBD2 (5 bases). This CDR3 contains 14 residues. With 4 bases removed from V and 2 bases from J, the gap between germline ends came to 10 bases. Germline-derived CDR1 and CDR2 are MNHEY and SVGAGI.

The chain couples TRBV30 to TRBJ2-1, with unresolved D. The germline gives CDR1 GTSNPN, CDR2 SVGIG (reference sequence). V gave up 2 bases and J gave up 8 bases, with 13 bases separating them. This CDR3 comprises 13 residues. The CDR3, as DNA: TGTGCCTGGAGTATATTGCCTAGGGATGAGCAGTTCTTC. This sequence encodes CAWSILPRDEQFF.

Turning to this clone: The same CDR3 is also encoded by other DNA sequences in this sample. The J gene is TRBJ2-7, the V gene TRBV5-1; D may match TRBD1 or TRBD2 (5 bases each). CDR3 length: 15 amino acids. V lost 3 bases and J 0 bases, leaving 13 bases between the germline ends. Germline CDR1 and CDR2: SGHRS and YFSETQ. CDR3 bases: TGCGCCAGCAGCTCAGGGACCGGCGTCTCCTACGAGCAGTACTTC. It yields the protein CASSSGTGVSYEQYF.

The chain links TRBV28 to TRBJ2-2, with 11 bases aligning to TRBD1. CDR1 and CDR2 (germline): MDHEN, SYDVKM. With 5 bases clipped from V and 6 bases from J, the junction kept 11 bases outside the gene matches. The CDR3 is 17 residues long. The CDR3 coding sequence is TGTGCCAGCAGTCTGACCGGCGGGACAGGGGGAGCCGGGGAGCTGTTTTTT. It encodes CASSLTGGTGGAGELFF.